These T cell receptor beta chains were read from a single sample in a study of graft-versus-host responses after intestinal transplantation. Repertoires were generated with immunoSEQ multiplex PCR, while TCRdb's copy carries only in-frame clones and drops some. The data contain roughly 99,000 clones, approximately 90% of them singletons. For these TCRs, the target antigens are not known. The specimen was unstimulated CD8+ T cells sorted from spleen or lymph node cells, collected before transplant. The receptors were sampled from a human donor who was the organ donor for an intestinal transplant. Each CDR3 is given without its conserved first and last residue.

V	CDR3
TRBV5-6	AGSPLAGQGDTDTQY
TRBV10-3	AIRPGTNKEPY
TRBV28	ASSKRYPADTQY
TRBV28	ASSFPDRAETQY
TRBV2	ASSVRQLQPPGYT
TRBV7-6	ASSRKTAEETQY
TRBV11-2	ASSLLGGWDNEQF
TRBV13	ASSPGLASDTQY
TRBV7-7	ASAPESGEGQF
TRBV7-9	ASSEARAEAQY
TRBV6-5	ASSYRTSGSTDTQY
TRBV4-1	ASSPTTSGVNNEQF
TRBV9	ASSAEGLRMETQY
TRBV15	ATRGGRWTGELF
TRBV9	ASSKETGLVYGYT
TRBV27	ASSFVSGRLSYNEQF
TRBV19	ASSIQGTAADEQY
TRBV7-6	ASSITSGGTDTQY
TRBV7-9	ASSLSGSQAYFYGYT
TRBV11-3	ASSLWAGTQETQY
TRBV4-1	ASSQDSSGLAGRYNDEQF